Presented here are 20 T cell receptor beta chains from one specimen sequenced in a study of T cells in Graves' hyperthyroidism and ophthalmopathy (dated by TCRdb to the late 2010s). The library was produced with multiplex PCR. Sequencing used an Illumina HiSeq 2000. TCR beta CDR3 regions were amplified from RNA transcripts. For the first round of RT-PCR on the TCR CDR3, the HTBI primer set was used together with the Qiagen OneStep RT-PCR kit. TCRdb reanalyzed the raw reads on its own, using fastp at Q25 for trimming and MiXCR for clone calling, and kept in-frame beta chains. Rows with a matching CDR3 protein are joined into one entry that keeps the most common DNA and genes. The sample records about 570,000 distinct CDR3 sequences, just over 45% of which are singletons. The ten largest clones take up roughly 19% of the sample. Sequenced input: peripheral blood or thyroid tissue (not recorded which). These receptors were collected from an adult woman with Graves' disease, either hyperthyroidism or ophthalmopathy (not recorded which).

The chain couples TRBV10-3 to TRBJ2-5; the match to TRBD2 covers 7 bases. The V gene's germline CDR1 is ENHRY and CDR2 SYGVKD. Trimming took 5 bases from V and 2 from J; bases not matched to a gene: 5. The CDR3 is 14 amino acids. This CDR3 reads CAISLGGGQETQYF. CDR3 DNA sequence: TGTGCCATCAGTCTTGGGGGGGGACAAGAGACCCAGTACTTC.

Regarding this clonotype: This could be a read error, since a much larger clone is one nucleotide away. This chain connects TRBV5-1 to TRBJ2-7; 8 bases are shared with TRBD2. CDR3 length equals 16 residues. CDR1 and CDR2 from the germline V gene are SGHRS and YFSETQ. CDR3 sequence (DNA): TGCGCCAACAGCTTGGGGACGGGAGGGCCGGCCTACGAGCAGTACTTC. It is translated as CANSLGTGGPAYEQYF.

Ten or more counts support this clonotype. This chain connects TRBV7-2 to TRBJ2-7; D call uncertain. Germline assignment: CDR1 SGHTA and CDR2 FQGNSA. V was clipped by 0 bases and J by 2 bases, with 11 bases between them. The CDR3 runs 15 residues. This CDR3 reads CASSLALDPTYEQYF. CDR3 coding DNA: TGTGCCAGCAGCTTAGCGTTAGACCCGACCTACGAGCAGTACTTC.

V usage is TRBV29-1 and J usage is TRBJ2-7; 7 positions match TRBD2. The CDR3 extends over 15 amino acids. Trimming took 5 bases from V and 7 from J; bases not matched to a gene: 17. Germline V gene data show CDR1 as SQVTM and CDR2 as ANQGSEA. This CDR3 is CSVWGGAGSTGEQYF. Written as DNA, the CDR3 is TGCAGCGTTTGGGGAGGGGCAGGTTCAACCGGGGAGCAGTACTTC.

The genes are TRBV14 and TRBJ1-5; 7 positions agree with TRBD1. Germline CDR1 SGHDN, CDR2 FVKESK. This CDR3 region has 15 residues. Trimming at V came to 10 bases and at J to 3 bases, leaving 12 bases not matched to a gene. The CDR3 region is CAKTWSRGDNQPQHF. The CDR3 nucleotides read TGTGCCAAAACCTGGAGCAGGGGGGACAATCAGCCCCAGCATTTT. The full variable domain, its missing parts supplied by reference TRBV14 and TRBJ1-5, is EAGVTQFPSHSVIEKGQTVTLRCDPISGHDNLYWYRRVMGKEIKFLLHFVKESKQDESGMPNNRFLAERTGGTYSTLKVQPAELEDSGVYFCAKTWSRGDNQPQHFGDGTRLSIL.

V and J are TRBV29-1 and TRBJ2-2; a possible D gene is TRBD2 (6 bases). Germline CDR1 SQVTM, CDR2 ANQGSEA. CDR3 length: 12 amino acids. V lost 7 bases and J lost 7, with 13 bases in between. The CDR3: CSATSGVGELFF. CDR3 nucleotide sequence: TGCAGCGCCACGTCGGGGGTCGGGGAGCTGTTTTTT.

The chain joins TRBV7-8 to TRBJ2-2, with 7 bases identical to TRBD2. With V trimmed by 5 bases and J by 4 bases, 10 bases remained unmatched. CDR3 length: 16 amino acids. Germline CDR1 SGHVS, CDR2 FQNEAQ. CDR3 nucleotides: TGTGCCAGCAGCACGGGGCCAGCGGGACTCACCGGGGAGCTGTTTTTT. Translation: CASSTGPAGLTGELFF.

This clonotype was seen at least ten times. The CDR3 loop reads CASSEERSGLGNEKLFF. CDR3 bases: TGTGCCAGCAGCGAGGAGAGGAGCGGGCTAGGCAATGAAAAACTGTTTTTT. The rearrangement links TRBV9 to TRBJ1-4; no reliable D call. CDR1 is SGDLS, CDR2 YYNGEE, per germline. The V end was cut by 3 bases, the J end by 5 bases, with 20 bases between. This CDR3 is 17 amino acids long.

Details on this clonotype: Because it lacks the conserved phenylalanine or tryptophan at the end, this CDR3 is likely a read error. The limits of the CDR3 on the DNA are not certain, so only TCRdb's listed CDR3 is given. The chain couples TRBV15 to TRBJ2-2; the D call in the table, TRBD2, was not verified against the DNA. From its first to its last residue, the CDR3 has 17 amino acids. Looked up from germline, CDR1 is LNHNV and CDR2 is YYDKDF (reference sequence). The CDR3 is CATSRDREGVNTGELVL.

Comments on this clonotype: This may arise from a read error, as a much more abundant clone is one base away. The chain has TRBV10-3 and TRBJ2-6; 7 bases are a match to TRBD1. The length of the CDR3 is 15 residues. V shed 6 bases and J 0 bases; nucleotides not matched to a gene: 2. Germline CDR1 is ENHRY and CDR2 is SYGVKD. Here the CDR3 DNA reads TGTGCCATCAGCGGGACAGCCTCTGGGGCCAACGTCCTGACTTTC. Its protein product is CAISGTASGANVLTF.

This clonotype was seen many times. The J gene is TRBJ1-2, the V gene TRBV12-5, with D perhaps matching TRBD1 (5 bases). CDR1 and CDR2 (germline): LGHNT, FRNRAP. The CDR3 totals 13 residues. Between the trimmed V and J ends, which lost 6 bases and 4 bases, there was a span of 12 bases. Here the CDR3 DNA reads TGTGCTAGTGGGGTCGACAGTACCTATGGCTACACCTTC. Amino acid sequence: CASGVDSTYGYTF.

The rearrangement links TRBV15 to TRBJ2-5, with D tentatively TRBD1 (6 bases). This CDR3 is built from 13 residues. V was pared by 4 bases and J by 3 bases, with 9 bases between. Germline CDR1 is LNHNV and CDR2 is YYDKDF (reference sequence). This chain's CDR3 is CATSKGVEETQYF. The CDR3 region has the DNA TGTGCCACCAGCAAGGGGGTAGAAGAGACCCAGTACTTC.

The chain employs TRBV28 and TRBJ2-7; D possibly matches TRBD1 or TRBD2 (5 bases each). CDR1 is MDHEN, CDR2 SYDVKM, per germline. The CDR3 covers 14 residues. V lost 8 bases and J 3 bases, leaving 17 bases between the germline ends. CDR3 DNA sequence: TGTGCCAGCTTAAGCACGGGGCAGGGCTACGAGCAGTACTTC. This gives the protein CASLSTGQGYEQYF.

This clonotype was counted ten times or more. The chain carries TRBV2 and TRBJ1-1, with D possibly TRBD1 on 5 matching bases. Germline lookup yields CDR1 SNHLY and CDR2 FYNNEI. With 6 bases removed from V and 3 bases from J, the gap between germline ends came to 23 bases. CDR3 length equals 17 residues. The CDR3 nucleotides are TGTGCCAGCAGGAGGAGGAGGACATTGATGGGAGACACTGAAGCTTTCTTT. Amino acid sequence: CASRRRRTLMGDTEAFF. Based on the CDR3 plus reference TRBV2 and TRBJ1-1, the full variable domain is EPEVTQTPSHQVTQMGQEVILRCVPISNHLYFYWYRQILGQKVEFLVSFYNNEISEKSEIFDDQFSVERPDGSNFTLKIRSTKLEDSAMYFCASRRRRTLMGDTEAFFGQGTRLTVV.

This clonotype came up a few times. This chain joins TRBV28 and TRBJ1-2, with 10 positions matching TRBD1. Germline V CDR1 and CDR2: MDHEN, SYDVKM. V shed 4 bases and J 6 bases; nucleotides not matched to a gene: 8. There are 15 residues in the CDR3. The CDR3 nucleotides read TGTGCCAGCAGTTCCACCGGGACAGGGGATCATGGCTACACCTTC. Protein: CASSSTGTGDHGYTF.

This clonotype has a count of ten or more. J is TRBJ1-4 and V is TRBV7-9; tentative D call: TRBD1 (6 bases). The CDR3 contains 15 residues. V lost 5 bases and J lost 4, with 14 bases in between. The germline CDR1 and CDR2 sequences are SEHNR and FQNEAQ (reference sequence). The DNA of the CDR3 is TGTGCCAGCAGCAGAGGGGGGCAGGGTAATGAAAAACTGTTTTTT. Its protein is CASSRGGQGNEKLFF.

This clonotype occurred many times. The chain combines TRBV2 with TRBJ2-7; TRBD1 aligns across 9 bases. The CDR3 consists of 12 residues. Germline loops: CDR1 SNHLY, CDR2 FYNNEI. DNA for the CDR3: TGTGCGAGTACAGGGGGCCCCGGCGAGCAGTACTTC. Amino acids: CASTGGPGEQYF.

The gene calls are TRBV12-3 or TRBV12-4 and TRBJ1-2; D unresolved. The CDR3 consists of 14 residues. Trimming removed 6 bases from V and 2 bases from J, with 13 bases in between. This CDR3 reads CASSPIAGNYGYTF. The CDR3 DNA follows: TGTGCCAGCAGCCCTATAGCGGGAAACTATGGCTACACCTTC.

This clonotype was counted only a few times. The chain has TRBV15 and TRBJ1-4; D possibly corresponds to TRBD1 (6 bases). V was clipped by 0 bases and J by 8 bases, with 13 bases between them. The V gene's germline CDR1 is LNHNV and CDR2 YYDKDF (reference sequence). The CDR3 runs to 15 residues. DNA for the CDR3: TGTGCCACCAGCAGAGATCGGGGGGCCAACGAAAAACTGTTTTTT. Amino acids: CATSRDRGANEKLFF.

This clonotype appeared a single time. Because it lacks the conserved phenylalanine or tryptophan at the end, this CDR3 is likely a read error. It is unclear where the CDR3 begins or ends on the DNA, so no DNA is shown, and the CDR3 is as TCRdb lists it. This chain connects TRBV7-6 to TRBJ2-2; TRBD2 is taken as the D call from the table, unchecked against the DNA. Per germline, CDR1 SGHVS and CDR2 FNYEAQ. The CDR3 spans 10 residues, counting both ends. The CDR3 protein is CASSLAGGVT.